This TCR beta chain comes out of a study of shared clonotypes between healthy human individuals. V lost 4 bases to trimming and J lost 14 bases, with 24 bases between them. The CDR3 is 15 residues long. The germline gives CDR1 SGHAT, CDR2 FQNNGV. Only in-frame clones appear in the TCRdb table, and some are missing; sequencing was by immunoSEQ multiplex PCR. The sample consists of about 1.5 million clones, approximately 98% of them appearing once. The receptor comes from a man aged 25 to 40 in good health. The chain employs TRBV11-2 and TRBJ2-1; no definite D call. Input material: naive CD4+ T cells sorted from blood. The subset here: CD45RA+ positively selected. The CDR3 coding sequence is TGTGCCAGCAGCTCAAAGTCCCTAAGTCTTGGGATCGAGTTCTTC. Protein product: CASSSKSLSLGIEFF.